The 7 T cell receptor beta chains listed next were all sequenced from one sample in a study of T cells after yellow fever vaccination. TCRdb re-called the 5' RACE reads through MiXCR, storing one row per CDR3 protein. Counted here are approximately 120,000 distinct CDR3 sequences, about 8.4% occurring once; the ten biggest clones make up 40%. The sequencing here drew on CD8+ T cells sorted from PBMCs, taken on the day of the yellow fever booster vaccination. These receptors all come from a man younger than 35 who received the YFV17D yellow fever vaccine.

This clonotype was recorded a few times. This chain uses TRBV5-6 with TRBJ1-5; TRBD1 is a possible D gene (6 bases). Looked up from germline, CDR1 is SGHDT and CDR2 is YYEEEE. The CDR3 is 15 amino acids. V gave up 2 bases and J gave up 2 bases, with 11 bases separating them. CDR3 sequence: CASSLWRQGNQPQHF. The CDR3 DNA reads TGTGCCAGCAGCTTATGGAGACAGGGCAATCAGCCCCAGCATTTT.

The chain has TRBV12-3 or TRBV12-4 and TRBJ1-2; D call uncertain. CDR3 length equals 12 residues. Trimming shortened V by 5 bases and J by 4 bases, and 8 bases separated the two germline ends. CDR3: CASSPASYGYTF. The CDR3 nucleotides are TGTGCCAGCAGTCCAGCCAGCTATGGCTACACCTTC.

Many counts were recorded for this clonotype. The chain uses TRBV4-1 and TRBJ2-3, with 9 bases identical to TRBD2. The germline CDR1 and CDR2 sequences are MGHRA and YSYEKL. With V trimmed by 2 bases and J by 2 bases, 8 bases remained unmatched. The CDR3 has 17 residues. The CDR3 sequence is CASSQWAGGTPTDTQYF. Here the CDR3 DNA reads TGCGCCAGCAGCCAATGGGCGGGGGGGACCCCCACAGATACGCAGTATTTT.

This clonotype was detected a few times. The chain joins TRBV7-9 to TRBJ2-1; possibly TRBD2 for D (5 bases). The V gene's germline CDR1 is SEHNR and CDR2 FQNEAQ (reference sequence). Between the trimmed V and J ends, which lost 5 bases and 7 bases, there was a span of 18 bases. The CDR3 length is 15 residues. The CDR3 nucleotides read TGTGCCAGCAGCCCAACCGGCCTAGCTTTAAATGAGCAGTTCTTC. Protein sequence: CASSPTGLALNEQFF. The full variable domain, rest sourced from reference TRBV7-9 and TRBJ2-1, is DTGVSQNPRHKITKRGQNVTFRCDPISEHNRLYWYRQTLGQGPEFLTYFQNEAQLEKSRLLSDRFSAERPKGSFSTLEIQRTEQGDSAMYLCASSPTGLALNEQFFGPGTRLTVL.

The chain carries TRBV12-3 or TRBV12-4 and TRBJ2-7; D is ambiguous. Trimming pared 4 bases from V and 5 bases from J, leaving 12 bases between. The CDR3 is made up of 13 amino acids. CDR3 DNA: TGTGCCAGCAGTTCCTGGCCGAGCAACGAGCAGTACTTC. It is translated as CASSSWPSNEQYF.

The J gene is TRBJ2-7, the V gene TRBV7-2; 11 bases are shared with TRBD2. V lost 4 bases to trimming and J lost 4 bases; unmatched junction nucleotides: 3. The CDR3 runs 14 residues. Germline CDR1 and CDR2: SGHTA and FQGNSA. The CDR3 loop reads CASSYPSGGYEQYV. For the CDR3, the DNA is TGTGCCAGCAGCTACCCTAGCGGGGGGTACGAGCAGTACGTC.

The chain employs TRBV7-9 and TRBJ1-5; TRBD1 agrees at 9 bases. The CDR3 is made up of 15 amino acids. The junction had 3 bases not matched to a gene; V was cut back by 2 bases and J by 4 bases. Germline loops: CDR1 SEHNR, CDR2 FQNEAQ (reference sequence). The CDR3 is CASSLTTGGNQPQHF. DNA for the CDR3: TGTGCCAGCAGCTTAACGACAGGGGGGAATCAGCCCCAGCATTTT. The full variable domain, its missing parts supplied by reference TRBV7-9 and TRBJ1-5, is DTGVSQNPRHKITKRGQNVTFRCDPISEHNRLYWYRQTLGQGPEFLTYFQNEAQLEKSRLLSDRFSAERPKGSFSTLEIQRTEQGDSAMYLCASSLTTGGNQPQHFGDGTRLSIL.